This TCR beta chain was found in a study of vaccination effects on CD4 cells after COVID-19. This CDR3 has 16 residues. The V and J ends lost 5 bases and 0 bases respectively, with 15 bases between them. The V gene's germline CDR1 is SEHNR and CDR2 FQNEAQ (reference sequence). Repertoires were generated with immunoSEQ multiplex PCR, while TCRdb's copy carries only in-frame clones and drops some. Altogether around 30,000 clones are present, around four fifths being singletons, with the ten largest covering roughly 10%. ViraFEST expansion of antigen-specific CD4+ T cells with viral peptide pools preceded sequencing. Upon completion of approximately ten days in culture, CD4+ T cells were isolated. Participants each got two BNT162b2 or mRNA-1273 vaccine doses. As concerns this clone: Antigen: not known.

The TCR was taken from a human donor who received a COVID-19 vaccine. Source: CD4+ T cells from PBMCs cultured with HCoV-NL63 spike peptides, taken after COVID-19 vaccination. The chain combines TRBV7-9 with TRBJ2-3, with D perhaps matching TRBD2 (5 bases). The CDR3 coding sequence is TGTGCCAGCAGCCCTGGACTCGTCTTTAGCACAGATACGCAGTATTTT. It is translated as CASSPGLVFSTDTQYF.